Below are 26 T cell receptor beta chains sequenced from a single sample in a study of lymphopenia after photon versus proton radiotherapy. Only in-frame clones appear in the TCRdb table, and some are missing; sequencing was by immunoSEQ multiplex PCR. Of tens of thousands of clones in the sample, approximately 83% were seen once. This specimen was peripheral blood, taken from a patient treated with photon-based radiotherapy. These TCRs come from a man aged 35 to 55 with gastric cancer.

J is TRBJ2-1 and V is TRBV9; no firm D call. This CDR3 is built from 12 residues. Trimming took 4 bases from V and 3 from J, leaving 5 bases between them. Germline-derived CDR1 and CDR2 are SGDLS and YYNGEE. The CDR3 DNA follows: TGTGCCAGCAGCACGAACTACAATGAGCAGTTCTTC. It yields the protein CASSTNYNEQFF.

This chain links TRBV7-2 with TRBJ2-5; tentatively, D is TRBD2 (6 bases). Trimming cost V 2 bases and J 4 bases, with 14 bases left between them. Looked up from germline, CDR1 is SGHTA and CDR2 is FQGNSA. CDR3 size: 15 residues. CDR3 DNA: TGTGCCAGCAGCTTACCCCTTGGTAGCGGAGAGACCCAGTACTTC. Its protein is CASSLPLGSGETQYF. Complete variable domain (other parts from reference TRBV7-2 and TRBJ2-5): GAGVSQSPSNKVTEKGKDVELRCDPISGHTALYWYRQSLGQGLEFLIYFQGNSAPDKSGLPSDRFSAERTGGSVSTLTIQRTQQEDSAVYLCASSLPLGSGETQYFGPGTRLLVL.

The chain carries TRBV7-6 and TRBJ2-2, with D possibly being TRBD2 (6 bases). V was cut by 5 bases and J by 6 bases, with 16 bases left in between. Germline CDR1 and CDR2: SGHVS and FNYEAQ. The CDR3 consists of 15 residues. This CDR3 is CASSPQMGGAGELFF. The CDR3 bases are TGTGCCAGCAGCCCCCAGATGGGGGGTGCCGGGGAGCTGTTTTTT. Full variable domain (missing parts from reference TRBV7-6 and TRBJ2-2): GAGVSQSPRYKVTKRGQDVALRCDPISGHVSLYWYRQALGQGPEFLTYFNYEAQQDKSGLPNDRFSAERPEGSISTLTIQRTEQRDSAMYRCASSPQMGGAGELFFGEGSRLTVL.

The CDR3 sequence: CASSLAASDYGYTF. The CDR3 DNA reads TGCGCCAGCAGCTTGGCGGCGTCAGACTATGGCTACACCTTC. The genes are TRBV5-1 and TRBJ1-2; D is unclear. The germline V gene encodes CDR1 SGHRS and CDR2 YFSETQ. This CDR3 has 14 amino acids. Deletions cut 0 bases from V and 3 bases from J, with 9 bases between. Full variable domain (missing parts from reference TRBV5-1 and TRBJ1-2): KAGVTQTPRYLIKTRGQQVTLSCSPISGHRSVSWYQQTPGQGLQFLFEYFSETQRNKGNFPGRFSGRQFSNSRSEMNVSTLELGDSALYLCASSLAASDYGYTFGSGTRLTVV.

This clone was seen only a few times. The V call is TRBV7-2, the J call TRBJ1-4; the D is unclear. V lost 5 bases, J lost 1 base, and 11 bases lay in between. Germline V lookup: CDR1 SGHTA, CDR2 FQGNSA. The CDR3 totals 15 residues. The chain's CDR3 is CASSAMGRTNEKLFF. The CDR3 coding sequence is TGTGCCAGCAGCGCAATGGGTAGAACTAATGAAAAACTGTTTTTT. Variable domain in full (rest from reference TRBV7-2 and TRBJ1-4): GAGVSQSPSNKVTEKGKDVELRCDPISGHTALYWYRQSLGQGLEFLIYFQGNSAPDKSGLPSDRFSAERTGGSVSTLTIQRTQQEDSAVYLCASSAMGRTNEKLFFGSGTQLSVL.

CDR3 loop: CASSGWPMNTEAFF. DNA for the CDR3: TGTGCCAGCAGCGGATGGCCTATGAACACTGAAGCTTTCTTT. The chain recombines TRBV9 with TRBJ1-1, with D hard to call. The germline V gene encodes CDR1 SGDLS and CDR2 YYNGEE. The V end lost 3 bases, the J end lost 0 bases, and 9 bases lay between the germline ends. The CDR3 totals 14 residues. The variable domain in full, completed from reference TRBV9 and TRBJ1-1, reads DSGVTQTPKHLITATGQRVTLRCSPRSGDLSVYWYQQSLDQGLQFLIQYYNGEERAKGNILERFSAQQFPDLHSELNLSSLELGDSALYFCASSGWPMNTEAFFGQGTRLTVV.

The chain combines TRBV7-3 with TRBJ2-1; D not certain. From germline, CDR1 is SGHTA and CDR2 FQGTGA. This CDR3 has 14 amino acids. With 2 bases removed from V and 5 bases from J, the gap between germline ends came to 10 bases. Here the CDR3 reads CASSLGQRNNEQFF. The CDR3 DNA reads as TGTGCCAGCAGCTTAGGGCAACGGAACAATGAGCAGTTCTTC.

This chain links TRBV2 with TRBJ2-7, with D perhaps given as TRBD1 or TRBD2 (5 bases each). V was shortened by 6 bases and J by 0 bases, with 24 bases between the two germline ends. The CDR3 runs 18 residues. CDR1 and CDR2 from the germline V gene are SNHLY and FYNNEI. The CDR3 coding sequence is TGTGCCAGCAGCCCCCTCTTCACCGGGACGTTCAGCTCCTACGAGCAGTACTTC. Its translation: CASSPLFTGTFSSYEQYF.

The rearrangement uses TRBV6-6 and TRBJ2-3, with 8 bases identical to TRBD1. This CDR3 is built from 14 residues. Trimming removed 7 bases from V and 1 base from J; junction bases left unmatched: 4. Germline V gene data show CDR1 as MNHNY and CDR2 as SVGAGI (reference sequence). In nucleotides, the CDR3 is TGTGCCAGCACCAAGGGACAGGGCACAGATACGCAGTATTTT. This translates into CASTKGQGTDTQYF.

The sample holds one count of this clone. The J gene is TRBJ1-4, the V gene TRBV4-1; weak D call: TRBD1 (5 bases). Trimming took 1 base from V and 8 from J, leaving 17 bases between them. This CDR3 has 16 residues. The germline gives CDR1 MGHRA, CDR2 YSYEKL. CDR3 sequence: CASSQGGRTPGEKLFF. The CDR3 DNA follows: TGCGCCAGCAGCCAAGGGGGCAGAACTCCTGGGGAAAAACTGTTTTTT.

The chain employs TRBV10-3 and TRBJ1-2, with 9 nucleotides matching TRBD1. This CDR3 has 14 amino acids. V lost 0 bases, J lost 4 bases, and 0 bases stayed unmatched. CDR1 and CDR2 from the germline V gene are ENHRY and SYGVKD. Here the CDR3 reads CAISESTGGYGYTF. Here the CDR3 DNA reads TGTGCCATCAGTGAGTCGACAGGGGGCTATGGCTACACCTTC.

The V gene is TRBV19, the J gene TRBJ1-1, with D tentatively TRBD1 (6 bases). The CDR3 is 15 residues long. From germline, CDR1 is LNHDA and CDR2 SQIVND (reference sequence). V lost 10 bases to trimming and J lost 7 bases, with 25 bases between them. As DNA, the CDR3 is TGTGCCACTGAGACAGGTAGGACTACACGCTTTGAAGCTTTCTTT. Translated, it gives CATETGRTTRFEAFF.

This clone was counted once. Other DNA sequences in this sample translate to the same CDR3. The chain couples TRBV11-2 to TRBJ2-3, with 7 positions matching TRBD1. With 3 bases clipped from V and 3 bases from J, the junction kept 3 bases outside the gene matches. The CDR3 consists of 14 residues. Germline loops: CDR1 SGHAT, CDR2 FQNNGV. This CDR3 reads CASSFGRGTDTQYF. The CDR3 DNA sequence: TGTGCCAGCAGCTTCGGCAGGGGGACAGATACGCAGTATTTT.

This clone has more than one count but fewer than ten. The genes are TRBV30 and TRBJ1-6; D gene ambiguous. V lost 1 base to trimming and J lost 2 bases, with 9 bases between them. The CDR3 totals 15 residues. The V gene's germline CDR1 is GTSNPN and CDR2 SVGIG (reference sequence). CDR3 bases: TGTGCCTGGAGTGGGAGGGTTGCCTATAATTCACCCCTCCACTTT. Translated: CAWSGRVAYNSPLHF. Filled out from reference TRBV30 and TRBJ1-6, the complete variable domain reads SQTIHQWPATLVQPVGSPLSLECTVEGTSNPNLYWYRQAAGRGLQLLFYSVGIGQISSEVPQNLSASRPQDRQFILSSKKLLLSDSGFYLCAWSGRVAYNSPLHFGNGTRLTVT.

This chain uses TRBV6-1 with TRBJ1-5; 7 bases map to TRBD1. CDR1 is MNHNS, CDR2 SASEGT, per germline. The J segment lost 1 base and the V segment lost 6 bases, leaving 3 bases of the junction unmatched. The CDR3 runs to 14 residues. As DNA, the CDR3 is TGTGCCAGCAGATTGACAGGGAGCAATCAGCCCCAGCATTTT. Its protein product is CASRLTGSNQPQHF.

The V gene is TRBV5-1, the J gene TRBJ2-2; D tentatively fits TRBD1 or TRBD2 (5 bases each). This CDR3 spans 14 amino acids. V shed 8 bases and J shed 6 bases, with 17 bases lying between them. From germline, CDR1 is SGHRS and CDR2 YFSETQ. CDR3 sequence: CASHPGAQAGELFF. DNA for the CDR3: TGCGCCAGTCACCCCGGGGCGCAGGCCGGGGAGCTGTTTTTT.

The V gene is TRBV5-1, the J gene TRBJ1-2; 7 bases line up with TRBD1. Germline assignment: CDR1 SGHRS and CDR2 YFSETQ. Losses at the gene ends were 3 bases for V and 7 bases for J; bases not matched to a gene: 6. The CDR3 sequence is 13 residues long. The CDR3, as DNA: TGCGCCAGCAGCTCCGGGGACAGTCTTGGCTACACCTTC. Protein sequence: CASSSGDSLGYTF.

The chain joins TRBV6-6 to TRBJ1-6, with D possibly matching TRBD1 (6 bases). The V and J ends lost 0 bases and 9 bases respectively, with 12 bases between them. Germline V gives CDR1 MNHNY, CDR2 SVGAGI (reference sequence). CDR3 length: 15 residues. The CDR3 loop reads CASSYSWGAGSPLHF. The CDR3 DNA reads as TGTGCCAGCAGTTACTCATGGGGGGCGGGTTCACCCCTCCACTTT.

V is TRBV9 and J is TRBJ1-2; D ambiguous. V was shortened by 1 base and J by 5 bases, with 12 bases between the two germline ends. The germline V gene encodes CDR1 SGDLS and CDR2 YYNGEE. This CDR3 comprises 14 residues. CDR3 residues: CASSVNGLGYGYTF. CDR3 nucleotides: TGTGCCAGCAGCGTAAACGGTCTGGGGTATGGCTACACCTTC.

This clone appeared a single time. The rearrangement links TRBV2 to TRBJ1-1, with 8 bases aligning to TRBD1. The length of the CDR3 is 14 residues. Germline V gene lookup returns CDR1 SNHLY and CDR2 FYNNEI. V was clipped by 6 bases and J by 4 bases; unmatched bases: 7. CDR3 in amino acids: CASSARTGLTEAFF. In DNA form, the CDR3 reads TGTGCCAGCAGCGCCCGGACAGGGCTCACTGAAGCTTTCTTT.

This chain joins TRBV4-3 and TRBJ1-6; D uncertain. Looked up from germline, CDR1 is LGHNA and CDR2 is YSLEER. V was trimmed by 0 bases and J by 7 bases, leaving 7 bases between them. The CDR3 sequence is 14 residues long. The CDR3 DNA reads TGCGCCAGCAGCCAAGATAAAGGGAATTCACCCCTCCACTTT. Translated, it gives CASSQDKGNSPLHF.

This chain uses TRBV25-1 with TRBJ1-5, with D maybe TRBD1 (5 bases). CDR1 is MGHDK, CDR2 SYGVNS, per germline. The CDR3 sequence is 13 residues long. V shed 10 bases and J shed 6 bases, with 16 bases lying between them. The DNA for the CDR3 is TGTGCCACCTCGAACGGGGGGGTTCAGCCCCAGCATTTT. It is translated as CATSNGGVQPQHF.

This clone was observed a single time. The chain uses TRBV2 and TRBJ2-1; D gene ambiguous. The ends were cut back, 6 bases at V and 8 bases at J, with 8 bases in the middle. This CDR3 contains 11 residues. Per germline, CDR1 SNHLY and CDR2 FYNNEI. The CDR3, as DNA: TGTGCCAGCAGGTATGGGGATGAGCAGTTCTTC. Protein sequence: CASRYGDEQFF.

The chain couples TRBV11-1 to TRBJ2-1; a weak D match, TRBD2 (6 bases). This CDR3 is 17 amino acids long. Trimming shortened V by 1 base and J by 4 bases, and 17 bases separated the two germline ends. The germline V gene has CDR1 SGHAT and CDR2 FQDESV (reference sequence). CDR3 coding DNA: TGTGCCAGCAGCTTAGACAGCGGATTGGAGGGTTACAATGAGCAGTTCTTC. Translation: CASSLDSGLEGYNEQFF. The variable domain in full, completed from reference TRBV11-1 and TRBJ2-1, reads EAEVAQSPRYKITEKSQAVAFWCDPISGHATLYWYRQILGQGPELLVQFQDESVVDDSQLPKDRFSAERLKGVDSTLKIQPAELGDSAMYLCASSLDSGLEGYNEQFFGPGTRLTVL.

This chain joins TRBV5-6 and TRBJ1-1, with D tentatively TRBD1 (5 bases). This CDR3 region has 14 residues. V was clipped by 1 base and J by 5 bases, with 12 bases between them. Germline V gene lookup returns CDR1 SGHDT and CDR2 YYEEEE. CDR3: CASSLWHRRTEAFF. CDR3 sequence (DNA): TGTGCCAGCAGCTTGTGGCACAGGAGAACTGAAGCTTTCTTT.

The chain couples TRBV6-5 to TRBJ1-2; 7 nucleotides line up with TRBD1. The CDR3 covers 15 residues. Germline V lookup: CDR1 MNHEY, CDR2 SVGAGI. V gave up 0 bases and J gave up 3 bases; unmatched junction bases: 4. CDR3 DNA: TGTGCCAGCAGTTACTCCAATACAGGGGACTATGGCTACACCTTC. This translates into CASSYSNTGDYGYTF.